A selection of T cell receptor beta chains follows, all from one sample in a study of neurological immune-mediated disorders. TCRdb itself ran the 5' RACE reads through MiXCR, one entry per CDR3 protein. The sample has about 80,000 distinct CDR3 sequences, around 4% seen once. Sample: PBMCs. The source of these receptors is a woman in her fifties or sixties with multiple sclerosis. Each CDR3 is given with its conserved first and last residue. D genes are given only for firm matches. Clone size is given for some rows only: seen once, a few or many times, or a class if the clone is expanded.

j_call d_call v_call clone_size cdr3_aa cdr3_nt
TRBJ2-3 TRBD1 TRBV10-2 many CASSESDRSRGYF TGCGCCAGCAGTGAGTCGGACAGGTCCCGGGGGTATTTT
TRBJ1-4 NA TRBV5-1 many CASSPQGGHEKLFF TGCGCCAGCAGCCCACAGGGTGGTCATGAAAAACTGTTTTTT
TRBJ1-4 TRBD1 TRBV11-2 many CASSRGQGERFGEKLFF TGTGCCAGCAGCCGAGGACAGGGGGAAAGATTCGGTGAAAAACTGTTTTTT
TRBJ1-5 TRBD1 TRBV7-9 many CASSLGQGSNQPQHF TGCGCCAGCAGCTTGGGACAGGGAAGCAATCAGCCCCAGCATTTT
TRBJ1-1 NA TRBV5-1 many CASSPPDIPEAFF TGCGCCAGCAGCCCACCTGACATACCAGAAGCTTTCTTT
TRBJ1-2 NA TRBV3-1 many CASSQADGTYGYTF TGTGCCAGCAGCCAAGCGGACGGAACCTATGGCTACACCTTC
TRBJ1-5 TRBD1 TRBV6-1 NA CASRGTGGEPQHF TGTGCCAGCAGGGGAACAGGGGGTGAGCCCCAGCATTTT
TRBJ1-4 NA TRBV6-1 many CASRRGYNEKLFF TGTGCCAGCAGGAGAGGGTATAATGAAAAACTGTTTTTT
TRBJ2-5 NA TRBV20-1 many CSARDLRGLETQYF TGCAGTGCTAGAGACCTCCGGGGCTTAGAGACCCAGTACTTC
TRBJ1-1 NA TRBV24-1 many CATSDSSGPWNTEAFF TGTGCCACCAGTGATTCCTCCGGACCCTGGAACACTGAAGCTTTCTTT
TRBJ2-1 NA TRBV5-8 many CASSFRHGGYNEQFF TGTGCCAGCAGTTTTAGACATGGGGGATACAATGAGCAATTCTTC
TRBJ1-1 NA TRBV20-1 many CSAGTNTEAFF TGCAGTGCTGGGACGAACACTGAAGCTTTCTTT
TRBJ1-2 NA TRBV4-1 many CASSAQGRGNYGYTF TGCGCCAGCAGCGCACAGGGTCGAGGTAACTATGGCTACACCTTC